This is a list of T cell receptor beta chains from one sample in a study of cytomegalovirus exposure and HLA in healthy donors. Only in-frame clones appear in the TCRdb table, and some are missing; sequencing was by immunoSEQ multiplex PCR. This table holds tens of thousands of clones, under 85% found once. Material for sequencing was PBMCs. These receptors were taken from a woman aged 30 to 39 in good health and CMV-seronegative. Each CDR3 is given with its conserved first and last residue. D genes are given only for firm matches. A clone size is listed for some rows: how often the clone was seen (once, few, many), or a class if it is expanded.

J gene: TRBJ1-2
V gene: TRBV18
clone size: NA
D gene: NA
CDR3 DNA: TGTGCCAGCTCACCGTCTCCTAACTATGGCTACACCTTC
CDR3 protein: CASSPSPNYGYTF

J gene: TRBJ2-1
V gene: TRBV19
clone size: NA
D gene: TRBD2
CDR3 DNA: TGTGCCAGTAGTATGTCTAGCGGGAGCGGTGAGCAGTTCTTC
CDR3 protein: CASSMSSGSGEQFF

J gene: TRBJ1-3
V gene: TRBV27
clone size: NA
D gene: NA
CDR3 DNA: TGTGCCAGCAGCGGGCCCAGGGAAAACACCATATATTTT
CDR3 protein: CASSGPRENTIYF

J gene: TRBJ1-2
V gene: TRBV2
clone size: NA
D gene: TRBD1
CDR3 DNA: TGTGCCAGCAGCAGAGATCCGGGACAGGACTATGGCTACACCTTC
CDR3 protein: CASSRDPGQDYGYTF

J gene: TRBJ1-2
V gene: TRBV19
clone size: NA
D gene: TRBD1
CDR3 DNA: TGTGCCAGTAGCACCGACAGGGAGAACTATGGCTACACCTTC
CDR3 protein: CASSTDRENYGYTF

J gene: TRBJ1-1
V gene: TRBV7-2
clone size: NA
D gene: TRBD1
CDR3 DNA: TGTGCCAGCAGCAGGGGACAGGCGGGGACTGAAGCTTTCTTT
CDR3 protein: CASSRGQAGTEAFF

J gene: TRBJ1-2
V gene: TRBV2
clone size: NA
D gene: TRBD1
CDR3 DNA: TGTGCCAGCGGGGACAGGGCCGGCTATGGCTACACCTTC
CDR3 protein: CASGDRAGYGYTF

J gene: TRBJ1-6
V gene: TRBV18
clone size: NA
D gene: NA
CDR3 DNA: TGTGCCAGCTCACCACCCGCCGGGAGGAATTCACCCCTCCACTTT
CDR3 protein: CASSPPAGRNSPLHF

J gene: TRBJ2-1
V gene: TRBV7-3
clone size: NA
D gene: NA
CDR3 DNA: TGTGCCAGCAGCCCTCGGTCCTTTAATGAGCAGTTCTTC
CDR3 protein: CASSPRSFNEQFF

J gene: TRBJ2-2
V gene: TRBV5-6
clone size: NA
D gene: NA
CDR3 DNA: TGTGCCAGCAGCTTGAGGGGGTACACCGGGGAGCTGTTTTTT
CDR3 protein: CASSLRGYTGELFF

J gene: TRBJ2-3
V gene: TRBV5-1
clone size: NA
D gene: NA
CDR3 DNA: TGCGCCAGCAGCTCCGGGGACACCTCGGGTTCAGATACGCAGTATTTT
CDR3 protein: CASSSGDTSGSDTQYF

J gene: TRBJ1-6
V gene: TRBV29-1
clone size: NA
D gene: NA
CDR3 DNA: TGCAGCGTTGGTGAGGACTCCTATAATTCACCCCTCCACTTT
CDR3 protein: CSVGEDSYNSPLHF

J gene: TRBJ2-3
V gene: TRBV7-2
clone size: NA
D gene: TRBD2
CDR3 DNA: TGTGCCAGCAGCTTAGTCGGTGGCAGCGGGGGGGCACGCACAGATACGCAGTATTTT
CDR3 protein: CASSLVGGSGGARTDTQYF

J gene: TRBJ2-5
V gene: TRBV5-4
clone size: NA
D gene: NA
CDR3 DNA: TGTGCCAGCAGCCAAGCGGCCTTGGGAGAGACCCAGTACTTC
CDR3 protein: CASSQAALGETQYF

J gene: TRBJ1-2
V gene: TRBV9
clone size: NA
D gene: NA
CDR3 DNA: TGTGCCAGCAGCGCCGCAGGGTTCGGGTATGGCTACACCTTC
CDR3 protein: CASSAAGFGYGYTF

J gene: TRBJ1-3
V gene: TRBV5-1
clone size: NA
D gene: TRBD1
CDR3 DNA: TGCGCCAGCAGCTCGGGACAGGCGAACTCTGGAAACACCATATATTTT
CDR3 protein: CASSSGQANSGNTIYF

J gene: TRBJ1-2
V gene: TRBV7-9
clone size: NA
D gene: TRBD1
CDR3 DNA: TGTGCCAGCAGCGCCGGGACAGGGAGTATCTATGGCTACACCTTC
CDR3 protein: CASSAGTGSIYGYTF

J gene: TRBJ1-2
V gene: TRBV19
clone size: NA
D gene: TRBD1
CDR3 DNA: TGTGCCAGTAGTATGGAGGGGGCCTCCGGGGGCTACACCTTC
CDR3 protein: CASSMEGASGGYTF

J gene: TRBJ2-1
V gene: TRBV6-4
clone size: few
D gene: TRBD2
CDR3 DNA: TGTGCCAGCAGTGTTTCTAGCGGGGGGGCCGGAGAGCAGTTCTTC
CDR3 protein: CASSVSSGGAGEQFF

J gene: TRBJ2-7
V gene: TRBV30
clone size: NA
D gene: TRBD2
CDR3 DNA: TGTGCCTGGAGTGTAAAGGTAGCGGGGGGAACCTACGAGCAGTACTTC
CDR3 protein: CAWSVKVAGGTYEQYF

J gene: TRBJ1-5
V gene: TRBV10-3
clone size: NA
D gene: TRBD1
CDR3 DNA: TGTGCCATCAGTGAGACGGGACAGGGGGGTCAGCCCCAGCATTTT
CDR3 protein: CAISETGQGGQPQHF

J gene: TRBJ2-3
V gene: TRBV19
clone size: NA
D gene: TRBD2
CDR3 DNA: TGTGCCAGAACTAGCGGCACAGATACGCAGTATTTT
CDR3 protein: CARTSGTDTQYF

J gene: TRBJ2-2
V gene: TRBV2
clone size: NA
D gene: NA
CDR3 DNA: TGTGCCAGCAGTGAAGGGGCTAAAAACACCGGGGAGCTGTTTTTT
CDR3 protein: CASSEGAKNTGELFF

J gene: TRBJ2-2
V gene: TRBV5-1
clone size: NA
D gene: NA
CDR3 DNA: TGCGCCAGCAGGCTGGACGCGAGGGCGGCCGGGGAGCTGTTTTTT
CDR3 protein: CASRLDARAAGELFF

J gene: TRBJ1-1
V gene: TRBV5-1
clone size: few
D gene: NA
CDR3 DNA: TGCGCCAGCAGCTTGGGTGGTTCAGGGGCTGAAGCTTTCTTT
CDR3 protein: CASSLGGSGAEAFF

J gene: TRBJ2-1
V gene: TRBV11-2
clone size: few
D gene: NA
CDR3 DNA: TGTGCCAGCAGCCCTCCGGACAGCTCCTACAATGAGCAGTTCTTC
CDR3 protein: CASSPPDSSYNEQFF

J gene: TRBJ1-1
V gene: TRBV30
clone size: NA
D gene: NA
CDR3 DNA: TGTGCCTGGAGTATCGGAGGCACTGAAGCTTTCTTT
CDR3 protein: CAWSIGGTEAFF

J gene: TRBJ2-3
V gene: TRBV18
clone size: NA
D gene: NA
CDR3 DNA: TGTGCCAGCTCACCATCCCTGCTATACACAGATACGCAGTATTTT
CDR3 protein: CASSPSLLYTDTQYF

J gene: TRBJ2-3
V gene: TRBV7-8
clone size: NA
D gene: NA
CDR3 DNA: TGTGCCAGCAGCCCTTTGATGCGCGGGGTTAGCACAGATACGCAGTATTTT
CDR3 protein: CASSPLMRGVSTDTQYF

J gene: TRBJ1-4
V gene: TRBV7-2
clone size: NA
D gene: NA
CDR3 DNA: TGTGCCAGCAGCTTAGTGCGGGGGCCTAATGAAAAACTGTTTTTT
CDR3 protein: CASSLVRGPNEKLFF

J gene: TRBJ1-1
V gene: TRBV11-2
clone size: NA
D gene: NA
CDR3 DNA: TGTGCCAGCAGCTTAATCGACACTGAAGCTTTCTTT
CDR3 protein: CASSLIDTEAFF

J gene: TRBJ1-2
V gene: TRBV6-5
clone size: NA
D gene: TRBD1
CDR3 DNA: TGTGCCAGCAGGGGACAGAAACTTGGCTACACCTTC
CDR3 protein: CASRGQKLGYTF

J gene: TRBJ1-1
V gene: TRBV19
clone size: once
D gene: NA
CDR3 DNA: TGTGCCAGTCGACAGGCGCCCACTGAAGCTTTCTTT
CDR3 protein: CASRQAPTEAFF

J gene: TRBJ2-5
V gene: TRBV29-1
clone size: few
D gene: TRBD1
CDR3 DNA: TGCAGCGTGACCGGGACAGGGGGAAAAGAGACCCAGTACTTC
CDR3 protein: CSVTGTGGKETQYF

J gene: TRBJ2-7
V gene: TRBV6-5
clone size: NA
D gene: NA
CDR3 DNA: TGTGCCAGCAGTCCAAGATGGGGACTCCCCTACGAGCAGTACTTC
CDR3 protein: CASSPRWGLPYEQYF

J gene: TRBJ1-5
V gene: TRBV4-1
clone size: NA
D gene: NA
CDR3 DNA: TGCGCCAGCAGCCAAGTTCTCTCCCAGCCCCAGCATTTT
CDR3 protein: CASSQVLSQPQHF

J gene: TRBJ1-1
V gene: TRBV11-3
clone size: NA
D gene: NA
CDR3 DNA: TGTGCCAGCAGCTTTGGACAGCTTTACACTGAAGCTTTCTTT
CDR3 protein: CASSFGQLYTEAFF

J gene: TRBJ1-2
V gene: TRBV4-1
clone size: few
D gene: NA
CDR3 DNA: TGCGCCAGCAGCCAAGCCCGGGGCTATGGCTACACCTTC
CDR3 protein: CASSQARGYGYTF

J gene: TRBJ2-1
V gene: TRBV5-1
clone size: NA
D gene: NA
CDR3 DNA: TGCGCCAGCAGCCCCGGACAGAACCCCTTGGATGAGCAGTTCTTC
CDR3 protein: CASSPGQNPLDEQFF

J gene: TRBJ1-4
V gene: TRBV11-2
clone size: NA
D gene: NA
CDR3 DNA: TGTGCCAGCAGCGCCAAACAGGGAGTCAATGAAAAACTGTTTTTT
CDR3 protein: CASSAKQGVNEKLFF

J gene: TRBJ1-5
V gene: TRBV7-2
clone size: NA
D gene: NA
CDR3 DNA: TGTGCCAGCAGCAGGCAGGTGGATCAGCCCCAGCATTTT
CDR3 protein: CASSRQVDQPQHF

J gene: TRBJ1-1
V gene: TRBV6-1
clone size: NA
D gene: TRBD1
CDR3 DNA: TGTGCCAGCAGTCCCTCCTGGTACAGGGGTGAAGCTTTCTTT
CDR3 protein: CASSPSWYRGEAFF

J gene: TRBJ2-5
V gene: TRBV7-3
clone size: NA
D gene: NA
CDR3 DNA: TGTGCCAGCATCGCAGCAAGCGGAACCCCCTTTATTCCGCAAGGGACCCAGTACTTC
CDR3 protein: CASIAASGTPFIPQGTQYF

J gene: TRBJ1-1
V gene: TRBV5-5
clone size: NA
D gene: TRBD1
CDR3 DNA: TGTGCCAGCAGCCCGGGACAGGGGGCATCTGAAGCTTTCTTT
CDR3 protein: CASSPGQGASEAFF

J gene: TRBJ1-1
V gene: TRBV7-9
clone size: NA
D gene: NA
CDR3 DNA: TGTTCCAGCAGCTCCCCCGGCAGGGGCCAGATGAACACTGAAGCTTTCTTT
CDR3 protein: CSSSSPGRGQMNTEAFF

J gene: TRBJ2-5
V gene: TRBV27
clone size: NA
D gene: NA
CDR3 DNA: TGTGCCAGCAGTCCCTGGACTGCTCCCAAAGAGACCCAGTACTTC
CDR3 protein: CASSPWTAPKETQYF

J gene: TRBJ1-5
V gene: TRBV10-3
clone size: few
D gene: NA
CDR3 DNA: TGTGCCATCAGTGAGTCGGCGGGGAGCCAGCCCCAGCATTTT
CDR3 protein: CAISESAGSQPQHF

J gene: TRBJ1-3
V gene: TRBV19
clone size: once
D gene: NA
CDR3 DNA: TGTGCCAGTAGTATCGACAGGAACTCTGGAAACACCATATATTTT
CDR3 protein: CASSIDRNSGNTIYF